This TCR beta chain stems from a study of OX40 agonist ivuxolimab in advanced cancers. The overall study: Intravenous ivuxolimab was administered to patients every 2 weeks at 0.01 to 10 mg/kg. Earlier treatment with anti-PD-1, anti-PD-L1 or anti-CTLA-4 was permitted, and about 40% had received some.

Broader study findings: No antigen was identified for the clonally expanded peripheral T cells.

Per the germline V gene, CDR1 is SEHNR and CDR2 is FQNEAQ (reference sequence). The CDR3 totals 12 residues. Between the trimmed V and J ends, which lost 5 bases and 9 bases, there was a span of 11 bases. Assay used: immunoSEQ multiplex PCR; TCRdb lists only in-frame clones, some missing. The data hold 45,000 to 55,000 clones, with approximately 84% observed a single time. Worth noting for this clone: What it binds is not known.

The sample was CD4+ or CD8+ T cells sorted from blood, taken in a trial of the OX40 agonist ivuxolimab. The TCR was taken from an adult with an advanced solid tumor such as melanoma, head and neck, liver or kidney cancer. This sequence joins TRBV7-9 and TRBJ2-1; D unresolved. CDR3 loop: CASSPLFGEQFF. In nucleotides, the CDR3 is TGTGCCAGCAGCCCCTTGTTTGGTGAGCAGTTCTTC.